The T cell receptor (beta chain) described here comes from a study of cytomegalovirus exposure and HLA in healthy donors. Findings and caveats of the study: Three chains tied to CMV proved CMV antigen-specific in vitro. When presence/absence was analysed, sequencing depth was taken to be roughly uniform across donors.

Vbeta (60) and Jbeta (13) primers were used in the PCR. Using immunoSEQ multiplex PCR, the repertoire was profiled, and TCRdb retains in-frame clones only, with some absent. The data show some 90,000 clones, about two thirds seen once. The CDR3 contains 15 residues. Germline trimming cut 4 bases from V and 2 bases from J; bases unmatched to any gene: 4. Germline CDR1 is SGHRS and CDR2 is YFSETQ. Healthy bone marrow donors supplied every sample. These donors counted as nominally healthy when sampled, but unrecorded immune exposures were likely. About this clone: What it recognizes is unknown.

This sequence originates from a man aged 55 to 70 in good health and CMV-seronegative. The chain recombines TRBV5-1 with TRBJ2-1; 9 bases are shared with TRBD1. The sample was PBMCs. The CDR3 bases are TGCGCCAGCAGCCCGGGGACAGGGACCTACAATGAGCAGTTCTTC. It is translated as CASSPGTGTYNEQFF.